The 15 T cell receptor beta chains reported below all come from one sample, sequenced in a study of cytomegalovirus exposure and HLA in healthy donors. The PCR was carried out with 60 Vbeta primers and 13 Jbeta primers. Assay used: immunoSEQ multiplex PCR; TCRdb lists only in-frame clones, some missing. Its clone listing holds 60,000 to 100,000 clones. Source material: PBMCs. These receptors all stem from a man aged 25 to 40 in good health and CMV-seronegative.

This rearrangement joins TRBV7-2 to TRBJ1-2; a weak D match, TRBD1 (5 bases). In germline, CDR1 is SGHTA, CDR2 FQGNSA. This CDR3 is 15 amino acids long. V lost 2 bases, J lost 1 base, and 11 bases lay in between. The CDR3: CASSLPQDLNYGYTF. DNA of the CDR3: TGTGCCAGCAGCTTACCACAGGATCTTAACTATGGCTACACCTTC.

The chain employs TRBV6-1 and TRBJ2-1, with 9 bases that match TRBD1. V trimming: 7 bases; J trimming: 4 bases; junction bases outside the gene matches: 5. CDR1 is MNHNS and CDR2 is SASEGT in the germline V gene. The CDR3 spans 14 residues. The CDR3 bases are TGTGCCAGCAAGTGGGACAGGGCATACAATGAGCAGTTCTTC. Its translation is CASKWDRAYNEQFF.

The V call is TRBV14, the J call TRBJ2-1; 10 bases are a match to TRBD2. The germline gives CDR1 SGHDN, CDR2 FVKESK. V dropped 4 bases and J dropped 7; count of bases not matched to a gene: 10. The CDR3 is made up of 16 amino acids. The CDR3 region has the DNA TGTGCCAGCAGCCCTAGGAGCAGCGGGAGGGGTAATGAGCAGTTCTTC. Amino acids: CASSPRSSGRGNEQFF.

V gene TRBV6-5 combines with J gene TRBJ1-2; D gene uncertain. The CDR3 runs to 15 residues. Per the germline V gene, CDR1 is MNHEY and CDR2 is SVGAGI. The ends were cut back, 6 bases at V and 3 bases at J, with 17 bases in the middle. The CDR3 sequence: CASSPGLPRDYGYTF. CDR3 nucleotide sequence: TGTGCCAGCAGCCCGGGCCTCCCGAGGGACTATGGCTACACCTTC.

V usage is TRBV5-5 and J usage is TRBJ1-2; D unclear. This CDR3 region has 14 residues. The germline V gene has CDR1 SGHKS and CDR2 YYEKEE (reference sequence). Trimming removed 2 bases at V and 4 bases at J, with 12 bases between. The CDR3 bases are TGTGCCAGCAGCTTCGAAATAGGGAGCTATGGCTACACCTTC. It encodes CASSFEIGSYGYTF.

The chain carries TRBV7-9 and TRBJ1-2; possible D gene TRBD1, 5 bases. Trimming removed 4 bases from V and 0 bases from J, with 12 bases in between. The CDR3 covers 15 residues. The germline V gene has CDR1 SEHNR and CDR2 FQNEAQ (reference sequence). This CDR3 is CASSYKTDSNYGYTF. The CDR3 DNA is TGTGCCAGCAGCTATAAGACAGACTCTAACTATGGCTACACCTTC.

The rearrangement links TRBV5-6 to TRBJ2-5; tentatively, D is TRBD2 (6 bases). CDR3 length equals 14 residues. The germline V gene has CDR1 SGHDT and CDR2 YYEEEE. The V gene lost 4 bases and the J gene lost 3 bases, with 13 bases spanning the gap. CDR3 bases: TGTGCCAGCAGCCTCACATGGGGGGAAGAGACCCAGTACTTC. Translating gives CASSLTWGEETQYF.

The genes are TRBV5-4 and TRBJ2-3; the D is unclear. CDR3 length: 12 amino acids. Deletions cut 4 bases from V and 0 bases from J, with 3 bases between. Per germline, CDR1 SGHNT and CDR2 YYREEE (reference sequence). The CDR3 spells CASSLSTDTQYF. For the CDR3, the DNA is TGTGCCAGCAGCCTGAGCACAGATACGCAGTATTTT. The variable domain in full, completed from reference TRBV5-4 and TRBJ2-3, reads ETGVTQSPTHLIKTRGQQVTLRCSSQSGHNTVSWYQQALGQGPQFIFQYYREEENGRGNFPPRFSGLQFPNYSSELNVNALELDDSALYLCASSLSTDTQYFGPGTRLTVL.

The V call is TRBV6-5, the J call TRBJ1-2, with D tentatively TRBD1 (6 bases). V lost 1 base, J lost 8 bases, and 14 bases lay in between. CDR3 length equals 14 residues. From germline, CDR1 is MNHEY and CDR2 SVGAGI. This CDR3 reads CASSYFRQAEGYTF. The CDR3 region has the DNA TGTGCCAGCAGTTACTTTAGACAGGCTGAAGGCTACACCTTC.

This rearrangement joins TRBV7-3 to TRBJ2-1; 9 nucleotides agree with TRBD2. Germline CDR1 SGHTA, CDR2 FQGTGA. The CDR3 covers 14 residues. J lost 9 bases, V lost 5 bases, and 8 bases had no gene match. CDR3 sequence: CASSRSGRWGEQFF. Here the CDR3 DNA reads TGTGCCAGCAGCCGTAGCGGGAGATGGGGTGAGCAGTTCTTC.

J is TRBJ2-2 and V is TRBV7-2, with no clear D. Germline CDR1 and CDR2: SGHTA and FQGNSA. V lost 6 bases, J lost 4 bases, and 15 bases lay in between. This CDR3 contains 15 residues. CDR3 DNA: TGTGCCAGCAGTCGCCAGGCAGCCTTCACCGGGGAGCTGTTTTTT. Translating it yields CASSRQAAFTGELFF.

The chain couples TRBV6-6 to TRBJ1-1, with D possibly being TRBD1 (5 bases). The CDR3 consists of 13 residues. V shed 4 bases and J shed 1 base, with 7 bases lying between them. In germline, CDR1 is MNHNY, CDR2 SVGAGI (reference sequence). The CDR3 sequence: CASSSQGNTEAFF. In DNA form, the CDR3 reads TGTGCCAGCAGTTCCCAGGGGAACACTGAAGCTTTCTTT.

V usage is TRBV6-6 and J usage is TRBJ1-1; D is perhaps TRBD1 (6 bases). In germline, CDR1 is MNHNY, CDR2 SVGAGI (reference sequence). The CDR3 has 13 residues. With 4 bases removed from V and 3 bases from J, the gap between germline ends came to 9 bases. The CDR3 coding sequence is TGTGCCAGCAGTTCCACAGGGTACACTGAAGCTTTCTTT. Translation: CASSSTGYTEAFF.

J is TRBJ2-1 and V is TRBV5-1; 8 nucleotides match TRBD1. The CDR3 runs to 14 residues. The V and J ends lost 1 base and 7 bases, in that order; junction bases with no gene match: 4. CDR1 is SGHRS, CDR2 YFSETQ, per germline. The CDR3 region is CASSLSGGGNEQFF. The CDR3 region has the DNA TGCGCCAGCAGCTTGTCAGGGGGCGGAAATGAGCAGTTCTTC. The entire variable domain, with the rest obtained from reference TRBV5-1 and TRBJ2-1, is as follows: KAGVTQTPRYLIKTRGQQVTLSCSPISGHRSVSWYQQTPGQGLQFLFEYFSETQRNKGNFPGRFSGRQFSNSRSEMNVSTLELGDSALYLCASSLSGGGNEQFFGPGTRLTVL.

V usage is TRBV2 and J usage is TRBJ2-3; 11 bases map to TRBD2. Trimming took 4 bases from V and 8 from J; bases not matched to a gene: 8. Germline CDR1 is SNHLY and CDR2 is FYNNEI. CDR3 size: 15 residues. Here the CDR3 reads CASSALAGEAATQYF. The CDR3 DNA sequence: TGTGCCAGCAGTGCACTAGCGGGAGAAGCAGCTACGCAGTATTTT.